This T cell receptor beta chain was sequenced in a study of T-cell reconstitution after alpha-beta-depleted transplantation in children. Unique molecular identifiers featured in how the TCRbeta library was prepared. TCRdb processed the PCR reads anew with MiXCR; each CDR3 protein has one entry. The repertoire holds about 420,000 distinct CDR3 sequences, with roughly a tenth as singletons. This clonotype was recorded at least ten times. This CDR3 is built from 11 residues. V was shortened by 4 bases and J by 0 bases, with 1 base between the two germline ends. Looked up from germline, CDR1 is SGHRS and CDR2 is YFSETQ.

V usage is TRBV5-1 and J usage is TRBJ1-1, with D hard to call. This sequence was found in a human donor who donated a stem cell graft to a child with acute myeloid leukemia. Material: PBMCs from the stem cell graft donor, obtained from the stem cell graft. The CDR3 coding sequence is TGCGCCAGCAGCATGAACACTGAAGCTTTCTTT. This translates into CASSMNTEAFF.